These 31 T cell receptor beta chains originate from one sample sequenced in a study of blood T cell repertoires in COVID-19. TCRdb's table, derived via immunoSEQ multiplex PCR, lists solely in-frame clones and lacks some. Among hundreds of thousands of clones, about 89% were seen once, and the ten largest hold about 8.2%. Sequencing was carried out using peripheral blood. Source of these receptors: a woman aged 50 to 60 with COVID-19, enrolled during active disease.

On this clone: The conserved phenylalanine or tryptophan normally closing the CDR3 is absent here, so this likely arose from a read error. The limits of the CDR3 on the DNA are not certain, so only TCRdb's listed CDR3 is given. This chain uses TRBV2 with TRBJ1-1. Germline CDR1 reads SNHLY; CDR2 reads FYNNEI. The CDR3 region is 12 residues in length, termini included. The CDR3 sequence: CASGIGTPLREI.

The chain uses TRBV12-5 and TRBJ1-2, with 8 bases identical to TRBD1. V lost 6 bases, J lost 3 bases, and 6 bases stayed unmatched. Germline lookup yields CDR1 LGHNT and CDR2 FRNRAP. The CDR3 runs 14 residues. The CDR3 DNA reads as TGTGCTAGTGGGGGACAGGCCGGGGACTATGGCTACACCTTC. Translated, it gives CASGGQAGDYGYTF.

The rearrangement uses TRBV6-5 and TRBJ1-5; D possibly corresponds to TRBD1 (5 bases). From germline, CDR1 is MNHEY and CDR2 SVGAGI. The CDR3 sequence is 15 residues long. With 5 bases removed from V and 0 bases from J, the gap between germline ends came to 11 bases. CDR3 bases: TGTGCCAGCAGTCCCAGGGCCCATAGCAATCAGCCCCAGCATTTT. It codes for CASSPRAHSNQPQHF.

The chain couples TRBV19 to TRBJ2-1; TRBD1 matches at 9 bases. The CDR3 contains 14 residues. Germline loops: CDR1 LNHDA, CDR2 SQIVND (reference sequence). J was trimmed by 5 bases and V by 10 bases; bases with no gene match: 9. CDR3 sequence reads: CATRYGQGNNEQFF. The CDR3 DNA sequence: TGTGCCACCCGTTATGGACAGGGGAACAATGAGCAGTTCTTC.

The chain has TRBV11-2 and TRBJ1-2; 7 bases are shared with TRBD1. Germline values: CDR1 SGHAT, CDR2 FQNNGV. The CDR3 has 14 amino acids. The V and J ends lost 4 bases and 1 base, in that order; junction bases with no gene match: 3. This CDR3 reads CASSYSGGNYGYTF. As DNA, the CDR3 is TGTGCCAGCAGCTACTCAGGGGGTAACTATGGCTACACCTTC.

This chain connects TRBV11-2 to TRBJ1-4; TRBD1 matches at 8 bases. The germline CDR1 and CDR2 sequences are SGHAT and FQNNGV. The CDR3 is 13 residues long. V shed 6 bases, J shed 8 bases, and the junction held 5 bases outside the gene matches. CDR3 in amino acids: CASRKTGAEKLFF. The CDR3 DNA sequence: TGTGCCAGCAGGAAGACAGGGGCAGAAAAACTGTTTTTT. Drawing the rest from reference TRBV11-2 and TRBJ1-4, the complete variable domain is EAGVAQSPRYKIIEKRQSVAFWCNPISGHATLYWYQQILGQGPKLLIQFQNNGVVDDSQLPKDRFSAERLKGVDSTLKIQPAKLEDSAVYLCASRKTGAEKLFFGSGTQLSVL.

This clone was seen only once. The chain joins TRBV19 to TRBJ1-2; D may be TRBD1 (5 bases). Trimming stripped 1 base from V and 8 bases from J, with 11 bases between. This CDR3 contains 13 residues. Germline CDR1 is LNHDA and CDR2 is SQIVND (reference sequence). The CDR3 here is CASSIVQGGGYTF. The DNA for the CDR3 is TGTGCCAGTAGTATAGTCCAGGGAGGGGGCTACACCTTC.

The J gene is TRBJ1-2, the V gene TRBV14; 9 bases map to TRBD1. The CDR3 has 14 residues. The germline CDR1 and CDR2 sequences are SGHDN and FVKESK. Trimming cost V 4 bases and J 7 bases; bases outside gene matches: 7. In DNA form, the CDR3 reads TGTGCCAGCAGCCGCCTACAGGGGGCTGGTGGCTACACCTTC. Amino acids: CASSRLQGAGGYTF.

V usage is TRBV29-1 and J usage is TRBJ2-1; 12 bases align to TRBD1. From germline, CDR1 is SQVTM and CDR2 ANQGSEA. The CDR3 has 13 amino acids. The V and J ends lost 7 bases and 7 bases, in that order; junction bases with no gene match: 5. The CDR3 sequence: CSGDRGRLNEQFF. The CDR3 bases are TGCAGCGGGGACAGGGGGCGGTTGAATGAGCAGTTCTTC.

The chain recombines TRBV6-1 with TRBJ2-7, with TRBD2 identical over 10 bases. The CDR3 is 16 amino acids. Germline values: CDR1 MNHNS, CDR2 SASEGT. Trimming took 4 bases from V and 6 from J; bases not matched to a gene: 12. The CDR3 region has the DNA TGTGCCAGCAGTGCCACGCCGGGACTAGCGATTGCCGAGCAGTACTTC. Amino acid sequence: CASSATPGLAIAEQYF.

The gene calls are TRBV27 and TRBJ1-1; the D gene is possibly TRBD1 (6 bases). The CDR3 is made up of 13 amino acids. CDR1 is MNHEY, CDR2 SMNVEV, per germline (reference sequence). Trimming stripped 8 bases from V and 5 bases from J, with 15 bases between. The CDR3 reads CASGIGGFTEAFF. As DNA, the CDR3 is TGTGCCAGCGGGATAGGGGGTTTTACTGAAGCTTTCTTT.

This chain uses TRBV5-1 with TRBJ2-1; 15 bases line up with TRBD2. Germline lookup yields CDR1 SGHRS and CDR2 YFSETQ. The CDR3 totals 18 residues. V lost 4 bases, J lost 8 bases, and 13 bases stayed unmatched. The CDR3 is CASSNLGTSGGLGDEQFF. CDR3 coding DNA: TGCGCCAGCAGCAACCTCGGGACTAGCGGGGGGCTAGGGGATGAGCAGTTCTTC.

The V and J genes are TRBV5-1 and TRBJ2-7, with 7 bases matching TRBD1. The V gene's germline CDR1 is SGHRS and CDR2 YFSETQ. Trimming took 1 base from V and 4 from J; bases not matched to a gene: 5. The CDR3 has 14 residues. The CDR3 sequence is CASSLRGQSYEQYF. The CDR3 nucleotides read TGCGCCAGCAGCTTGCGGGGACAGTCTTACGAGCAGTACTTC. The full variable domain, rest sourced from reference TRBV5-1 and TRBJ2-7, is KAGVTQTPRYLIKTRGQQVTLSCSPISGHRSVSWYQQTPGQGLQFLFEYFSETQRNKGNFPGRFSGRQFSNSRSEMNVSTLELGDSALYLCASSLRGQSYEQYFGPGTRLTVT.

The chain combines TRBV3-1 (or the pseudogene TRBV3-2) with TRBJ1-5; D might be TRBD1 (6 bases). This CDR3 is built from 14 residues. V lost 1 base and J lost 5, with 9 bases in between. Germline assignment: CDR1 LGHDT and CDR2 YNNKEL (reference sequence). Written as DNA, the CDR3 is TGTGCCAGCAGCCAAGCAGGGGTTGATCAGCCCCAGCATTTT. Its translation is CASSQAGVDQPQHF.

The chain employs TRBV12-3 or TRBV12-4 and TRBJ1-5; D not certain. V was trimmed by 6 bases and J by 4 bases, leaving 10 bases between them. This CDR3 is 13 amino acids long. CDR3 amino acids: CASRETWNQPQHF. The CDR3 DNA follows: TGTGCCAGCAGGGAGACTTGGAATCAGCCCCAGCATTTT.

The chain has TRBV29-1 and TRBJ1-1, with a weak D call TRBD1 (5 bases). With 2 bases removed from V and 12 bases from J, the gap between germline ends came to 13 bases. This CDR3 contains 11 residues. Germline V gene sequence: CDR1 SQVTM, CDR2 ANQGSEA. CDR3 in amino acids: CSVETSKGTFF. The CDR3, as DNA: TGCAGCGTTGAAACCAGCAAGGGGACTTTCTTT.

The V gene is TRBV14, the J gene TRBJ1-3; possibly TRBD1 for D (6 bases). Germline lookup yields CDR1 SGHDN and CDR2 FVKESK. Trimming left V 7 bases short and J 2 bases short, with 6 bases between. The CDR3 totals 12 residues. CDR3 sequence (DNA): TGTGCCAGCACAGGGGCTGGAAACACCATATATTTT. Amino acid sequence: CASTGAGNTIYF.

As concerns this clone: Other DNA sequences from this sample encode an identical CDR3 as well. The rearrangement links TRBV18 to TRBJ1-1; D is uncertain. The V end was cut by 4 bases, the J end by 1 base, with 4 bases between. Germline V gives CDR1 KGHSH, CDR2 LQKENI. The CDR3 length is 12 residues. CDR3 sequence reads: CASSRENTEAFF. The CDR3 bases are TGTGCCAGCTCACGAGAGAACACTGAAGCTTTCTTT.

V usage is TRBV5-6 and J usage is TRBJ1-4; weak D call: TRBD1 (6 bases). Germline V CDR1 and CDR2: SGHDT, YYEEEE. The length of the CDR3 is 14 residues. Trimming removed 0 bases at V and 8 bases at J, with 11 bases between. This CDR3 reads CASSLAPGEEKLFF. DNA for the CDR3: TGTGCCAGCAGCTTGGCCCCAGGGGAAGAAAAACTGTTTTTT.

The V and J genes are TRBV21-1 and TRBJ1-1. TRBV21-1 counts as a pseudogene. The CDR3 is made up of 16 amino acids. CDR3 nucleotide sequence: TGTGCCAGCAGCAAACGCGGTAGGGGGGGGGACACTGAAGCTTTCTTT. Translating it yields CASSKRGRGGDTEAFF.

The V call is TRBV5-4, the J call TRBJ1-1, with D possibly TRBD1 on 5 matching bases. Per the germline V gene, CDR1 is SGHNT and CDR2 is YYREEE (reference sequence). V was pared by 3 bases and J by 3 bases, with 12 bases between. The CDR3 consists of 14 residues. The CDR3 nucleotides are TGTGCCAGCAGCTCGCCCGGGACTTACACTGAAGCTTTCTTT. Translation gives CASSSPGTYTEAFF.

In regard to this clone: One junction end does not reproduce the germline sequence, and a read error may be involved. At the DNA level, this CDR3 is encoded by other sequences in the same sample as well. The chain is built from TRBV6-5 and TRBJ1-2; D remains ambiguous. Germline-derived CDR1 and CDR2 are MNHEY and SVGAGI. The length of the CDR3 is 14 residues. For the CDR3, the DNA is TGTGCCAGCAGCTACTCCAGGACTAACTATGGCTACACCTTC. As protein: CASSYSRTNYGYTF.

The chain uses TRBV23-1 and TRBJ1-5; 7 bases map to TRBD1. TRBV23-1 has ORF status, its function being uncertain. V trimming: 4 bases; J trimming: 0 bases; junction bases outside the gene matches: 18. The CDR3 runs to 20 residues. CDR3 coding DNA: TGCGCCAGCAGTCCTTCCACGACAGGGAGACCCTATCCTAGCAATCAGCCCCAGCATTTT. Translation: CASSPSTTGRPYPSNQPQHF.

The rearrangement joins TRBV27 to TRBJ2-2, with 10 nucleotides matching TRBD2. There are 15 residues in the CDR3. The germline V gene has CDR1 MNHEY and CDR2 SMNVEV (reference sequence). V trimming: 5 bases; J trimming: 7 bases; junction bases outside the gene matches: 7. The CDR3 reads CASSGAGGRGGELFF. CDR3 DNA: TGTGCCAGCAGTGGAGCGGGAGGGCGTGGCGGGGAGCTGTTTTTT.

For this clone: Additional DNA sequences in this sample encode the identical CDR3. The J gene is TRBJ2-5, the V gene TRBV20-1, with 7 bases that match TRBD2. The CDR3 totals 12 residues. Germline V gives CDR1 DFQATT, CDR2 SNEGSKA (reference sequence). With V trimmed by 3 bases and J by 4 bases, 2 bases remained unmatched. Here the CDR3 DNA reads TGCAGTGCTAGTAGCGGGCGAGAGACCCAGTACTTC. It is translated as CSASSGRETQYF.

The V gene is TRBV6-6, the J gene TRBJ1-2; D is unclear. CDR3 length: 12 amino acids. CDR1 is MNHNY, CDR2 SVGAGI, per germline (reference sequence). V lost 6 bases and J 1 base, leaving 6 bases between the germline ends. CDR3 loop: CASSPINYGYTF. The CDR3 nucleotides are TGTGCCAGCAGCCCCATTAACTATGGCTACACCTTC.

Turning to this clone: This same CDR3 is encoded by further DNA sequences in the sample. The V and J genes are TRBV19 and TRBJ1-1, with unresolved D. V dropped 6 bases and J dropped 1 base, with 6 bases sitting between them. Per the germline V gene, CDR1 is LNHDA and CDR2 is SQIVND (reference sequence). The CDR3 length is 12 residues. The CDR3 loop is CASRRGNTEAFF. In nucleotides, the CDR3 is TGTGCCAGTAGAAGAGGGAACACTGAAGCTTTCTTT. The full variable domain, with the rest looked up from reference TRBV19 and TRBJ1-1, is DGGITQSPKYLFRKEGQNVTLSCEQNLNHDAMYWYRQDPGQGLRLIYYSQIVNDFQKGDIAEGYSVSREKKESFPLTVTSAQKNPTAFYLCASRRGNTEAFFGQGTRLTVV.

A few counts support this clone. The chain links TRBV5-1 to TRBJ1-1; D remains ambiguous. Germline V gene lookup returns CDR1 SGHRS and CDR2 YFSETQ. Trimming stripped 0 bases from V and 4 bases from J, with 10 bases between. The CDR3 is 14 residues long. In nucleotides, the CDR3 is TGCGCCAGCAGCTTGGGGCAGGCCAGCACTGAAGCTTTCTTT. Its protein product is CASSLGQASTEAFF.

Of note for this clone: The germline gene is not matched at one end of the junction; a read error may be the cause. The CDR3 is CASSSPPPRTDPTF. CDR3 coding DNA: TGTGCCAGCAGCTCGCCTCCACCAAGGACTGACCCAACCTTT. The V and J genes are TRBV9 and TRBJ1-1; D is unclear. Germline CDR1 reads SGDLS; CDR2 reads YYNGEE. The CDR3 has 14 residues.

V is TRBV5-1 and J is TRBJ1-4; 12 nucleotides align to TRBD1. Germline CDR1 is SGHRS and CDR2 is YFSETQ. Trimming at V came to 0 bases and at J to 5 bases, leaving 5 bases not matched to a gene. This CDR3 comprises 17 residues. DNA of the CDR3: TGCGCCAGCAGCTTGGAGGGACAGGGGGCGCGGAATGAAAAACTGTTTTTT. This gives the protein CASSLEGQGARNEKLFF.

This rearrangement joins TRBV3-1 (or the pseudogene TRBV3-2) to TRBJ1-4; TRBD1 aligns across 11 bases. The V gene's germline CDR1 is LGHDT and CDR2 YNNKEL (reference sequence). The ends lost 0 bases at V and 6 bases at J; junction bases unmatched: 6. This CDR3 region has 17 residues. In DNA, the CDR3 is TGTGCCAGCAGCCAAGATTTTCCGGGACAGGGGGATGAAAAACTGTTTTTT. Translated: CASSQDFPGQGDEKLFF.